The text below deals with one TCR beta chain. The data were produced by immunoSEQ multiplex PCR, yet TCRdb's version contains in-frame clones alone and is incomplete. Counted here are some 460,000 clones, roughly 90% occurring once; the ten biggest clones make up under 0.75%. The sample belongs to a study of blood T cell repertoires in COVID-19. The V gene lost 5 bases and the J gene lost 2 bases, with 15 bases spanning the gap. Germline CDR1 is MNHEY and CDR2 is SMNVEV (reference sequence). The CDR3 contains 15 residues. The rearrangement uses TRBV27 and TRBJ1-1; a possible D gene is TRBD1 (6 bases). Sequenced material: PBMCs or T cells enriched from blood (not recorded which). The clonotype comes from a woman aged 18-29 years who had recovered from COVID-19. CDR3 loop: CASSHRSQGNTEAFF. Here the CDR3 DNA reads TGTGCCAGCAGTCATAGGTCACAGGGAAACACTGAAGCTTTCTTT.